The 5 T cell receptor beta chains presented below share a single source sample, sequenced in a study of cytomegalovirus exposure and HLA in healthy donors. The PCR employed 60 Vbeta primers together with 13 Jbeta primers. Only in-frame clones appear in the TCRdb table, and some are missing; sequencing was by immunoSEQ multiplex PCR. The data contain about 120,000 clones, about 74% of them singletons. Sequencing was performed on PBMCs. The receptors stem from a female donor in good health and CMV-seronegative.

The V and J genes are TRBV5-1 and TRBJ1-5; 11 bases agree with TRBD1. The CDR3 covers 16 residues. V lost 5 bases and J lost 3; bases outside the gene matches: 7. Germline CDR1 and CDR2: SGHRS and YFSETQ. CDR3 coding DNA: TGCGCCAGCAGTCCCGGGACAGGGGGGGCCAATCAGCCCCAGCATTTT. This translates into CASSPGTGGANQPQHF.

This clone has ten or more counts. The chain recombines TRBV6-1 with TRBJ2-3; TRBD2 aligns across 9 bases. Germline V gives CDR1 MNHNS, CDR2 SASEGT. V dropped 1 base and J dropped 1; count of bases not matched to a gene: 0. The CDR3 extends over 15 amino acids. CDR3 sequence (DNA): TGTGCCAGCAGTGAAGTAGCGGGGGGCACAGATACGCAGTATTTT. Amino acids: CASSEVAGGTDTQYF.

As DNA, the CDR3 is TGTGCCAGCAGTCCCCGGACAGGGAGGGACATTCAGTACTTC. Its translation: CASSPRTGRDIQYF. The chain is built from TRBV28 and TRBJ2-4; TRBD1 might be the D (8 bases). Trimming took off 5 bases at V and 8 bases at J, with 16 bases between the two ends. CDR3 size: 14 residues. Germline V gives CDR1 MDHEN, CDR2 SYDVKM. The full variable domain, its missing parts supplied by reference TRBV28 and TRBJ2-4, is DVKVTQSSRYLVKRTGEKVFLECVQDMDHENMFWYRQDPGLGLRLIYFSYDVKMKEKGDIPEGYSVSREKKERFSLILESASTNQTSMYLCASSPRTGRDIQYFGAGTRLSVL.

J is TRBJ1-1 and V is TRBV6-1; the match to TRBD1 covers 7 bases. Trimming at V came to 7 bases and at J to 4 bases, leaving 6 bases not matched to a gene. In germline, CDR1 is MNHNS, CDR2 SASEGT. This CDR3 comprises 13 residues. CDR3 sequence reads: CASKTQGFTEAFF. The CDR3 nucleotides are TGTGCCAGCAAAACACAGGGGTTCACTGAAGCTTTCTTT.

This clone was seen a few times. The rearrangement joins TRBV6-4 to TRBJ2-2; the D gene is possibly TRBD2 (5 bases). The CDR3 is made up of 15 amino acids. Trimming removed 7 bases from V and 6 bases from J, with 18 bases in between. Germline assignment: CDR1 MRHNA and CDR2 SNTAGT. The CDR3 loop reads CASTAVGEGSGELFF. The CDR3 DNA follows: TGTGCCAGCACTGCCGTGGGCGAGGGATCCGGGGAGCTGTTTTTT.